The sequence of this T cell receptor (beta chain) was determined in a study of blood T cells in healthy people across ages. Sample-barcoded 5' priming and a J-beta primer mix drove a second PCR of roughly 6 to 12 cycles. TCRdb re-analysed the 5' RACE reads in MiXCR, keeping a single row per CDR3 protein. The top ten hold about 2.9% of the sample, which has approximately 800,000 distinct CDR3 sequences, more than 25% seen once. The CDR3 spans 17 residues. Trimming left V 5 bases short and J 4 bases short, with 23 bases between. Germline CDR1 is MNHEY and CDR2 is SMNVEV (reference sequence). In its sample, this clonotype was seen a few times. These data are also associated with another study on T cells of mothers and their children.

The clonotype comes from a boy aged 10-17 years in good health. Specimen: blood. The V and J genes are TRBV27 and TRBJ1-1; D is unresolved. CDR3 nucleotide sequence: TGTGCCAGCAGTCTTAAGAGACCGGGGTATCTGAGCACTGAAGCTTTCTTT. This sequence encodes CASSLKRPGYLSTEAFF.